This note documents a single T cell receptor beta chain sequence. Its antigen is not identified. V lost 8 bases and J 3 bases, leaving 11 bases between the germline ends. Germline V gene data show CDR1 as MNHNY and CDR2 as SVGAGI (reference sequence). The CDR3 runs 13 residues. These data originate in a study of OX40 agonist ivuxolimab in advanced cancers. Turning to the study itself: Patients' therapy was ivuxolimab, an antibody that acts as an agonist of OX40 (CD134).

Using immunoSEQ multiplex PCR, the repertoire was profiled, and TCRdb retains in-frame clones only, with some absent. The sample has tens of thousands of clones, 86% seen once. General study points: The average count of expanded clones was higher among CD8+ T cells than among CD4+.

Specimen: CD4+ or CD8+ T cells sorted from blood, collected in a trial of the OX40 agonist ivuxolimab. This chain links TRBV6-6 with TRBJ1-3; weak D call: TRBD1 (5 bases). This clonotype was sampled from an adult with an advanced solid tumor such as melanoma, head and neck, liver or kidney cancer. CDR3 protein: CASAGTGGNTIYF. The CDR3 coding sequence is TGTGCCAGCGCAGGTACAGGTGGAAACACCATATATTTT.